The 9 T cell receptor beta chains presented below share a single source sample, sequenced in a study of blood T cells in healthy people across ages. A second PCR, run for roughly 7 to 11 cycles, used a sample-barcoded 5' primer plus a J-beta primer mix. TCRdb recomputed calls from the 5' RACE reads with MiXCR, one row per CDR3 protein. The table shows some 1,800,000 distinct CDR3 sequences, with more than 35% occurring only once. The sequenced sample consisted of blood. The source of these receptors is a human donor in good health.

The chain employs TRBV5-1 and TRBJ2-5; D perhaps matches TRBD1 (5 bases). CDR1 is SGHRS and CDR2 is YFSETQ in the germline V gene. There are 16 residues in the CDR3. V lost 4 bases, J lost 1 base, and 17 bases lay in between. The CDR3 region is CASSLRAGMLQETQYF. The CDR3, as DNA: TGCGCCAGCAGCCTTAGGGCAGGGATGCTCCAAGAGACCCAGTACTTC.

The CDR3 spells CATSPGEETQYF. CDR3 bases: TGTGCCACCAGTCCCGGGGAAGAGACCCAGTACTTC. The chain employs TRBV15 and TRBJ2-5; maybe TRBD2 (5 bases). CDR3 size: 12 residues. Trimming cost V 6 bases and J 3 bases, with 8 bases left between them. The V gene's germline CDR1 is LNHNV and CDR2 YYDKDF (reference sequence).

The J gene is TRBJ2-7, the V gene TRBV6-1, with D hard to call. The CDR3 contains 10 residues. V dropped 10 bases and J dropped 4 bases, with 8 bases sitting between them. The V gene's germline CDR1 is MNHNS and CDR2 SASEGT. CDR3 sequence (DNA): TGTGCCACCCTGGGGTACGAGCAGTACTTC. As protein: CATLGYEQYF.

This clonotype was observed a handful of times. The chain links TRBV20-1 to TRBJ1-2, with 11 bases lining up with TRBD1. The germline V gene has CDR1 DFQATT and CDR2 SNEGSKA (reference sequence). V shed 6 bases and J 7 bases; nucleotides not matched to a gene: 4. The CDR3 is 12 residues long. This chain's CDR3 is CSASDRGPGYTF. Here the CDR3 DNA reads TGCAGTGCCTCGGACAGGGGGCCTGGCTACACCTTC.

This clonotype occurred once. The genes are TRBV2 and TRBJ2-1, with TRBD2 matching 7 bases. Matching the DNA end better, TRBJ2-7 makes the J call doubtful. CDR3 length: 14 residues. CDR1 is SNHLY, CDR2 FYNNEI, per germline. The CDR3 spells CASVGRGVVNEQYF. CDR3 coding DNA: TGTGCCAGCGTAGGACGGGGGGTCGTGAATGAGCAGTACTTC.

V usage is TRBV20-1 and J usage is TRBJ2-3; D may be TRBD1 or TRBD2 (5 bases each). Germline CDR1 and CDR2: DFQATT and SNEGSKA (reference sequence). This CDR3 spans 13 amino acids. The CDR3 coding sequence is TGCAGCGCCTCCCGGGGCCCCACAGATACGCAGTATTTT. This codes for CSASRGPTDTQYF.

The rearrangement joins TRBV6-2 or TRBV6-3 to TRBJ2-7, with D unresolved. The CDR3 is 16 residues long. Germline V CDR1 and CDR2: MNHEY, SVGEGT. V gave up 5 bases and J gave up 11 bases, with 28 bases separating them. The CDR3 region is CASSTPSNKDFSREYF. In nucleotides, the CDR3 is TGTGCCAGCAGTACCCCTTCCAATAAGGATTTCTCCCGTGAGTACTTC.

This chain connects TRBV6-4 to TRBJ2-1, with 8 bases matching TRBD2. The ends lost 4 bases at V and 3 bases at J; junction bases unmatched: 5. The length of the CDR3 is 15 residues. Germline loops: CDR1 MRHNA, CDR2 SNTAGT. The CDR3 sequence is CASSANAGGYNEQFF. As DNA, the CDR3 is TGTGCCAGCAGTGCCAACGCGGGGGGCTACAATGAGCAGTTCTTC.

The sample holds one count of this clonotype. This chain links TRBV4-1 with TRBJ2-5; weak D call: TRBD1 (5 bases). The J call may be wrong; the DNA end is better matched by TRBJ2-7. Germline-derived CDR1 and CDR2 are MGHRA and YSYEKL. The CDR3 totals 14 residues. CDR3 amino acids: CASSRGLGFDEQYF. The CDR3 nucleotides read TGCGCCAGCAGCCGGGGCCTGGGGTTCGACGAGCAGTACTTC.